This T cell receptor beta chain came from a study of blood T cell repertoires in COVID-19. Original processing notes: Amplification with reference gene primers provided the estimates of nucleated cell counts. Sequencing used immunoSEQ multiplex PCR; TCRdb keeps in-frame clones, though not all of them. Clone size and the V and J calls come from that table; the DNA yielded D and trimming. This sample has just over 50,000 clones, with around 84% found just once. The sequence was obtained from an older man with active COVID-19. Material for sequencing was peripheral blood.

The CDR3 loop reads CASSESGANQETQYF. CDR3 in DNA: TGCGCCAGCAGTGAGTCAGGGGCTAACCAAGAGACCCAGTACTTC. The gene calls are TRBV10-1 and TRBJ2-5; maybe TRBD1 (5 bases). The V gene lost 0 bases and the J gene lost 0 bases, with 8 bases spanning the gap. The CDR3 extends over 15 amino acids. Germline V gene sequence: CDR1 WNHNN, CDR2 SYGVQD (reference sequence).